The sequence of this T cell receptor (beta chain) was determined in a study of cytomegalovirus exposure and HLA in healthy donors. A multiplex PCR was run with 60 Vbeta primers and 13 Jbeta primers. TCRdb's copy holds only in-frame clones and misses some; the assay was immunoSEQ multiplex PCR. Here the sample spans some 170,000 clones, more than 60% being singletons. Findings of the study overall: Analyzed later, association rates of TCRs varied across HLA loci, with DRB1 most and HLA-C fewest. Segments of the TCR beta V type were, in most cases, productive about 90% or about 30% of the time in an earlier analysis. It was only CMV serostatus that was available as immune exposure information.

Details on this clone: The target antigen is unknown.

Germline V gene lookup returns CDR1 SNHLY and CDR2 FYNNEI. V was cut by 3 bases and J by 0 bases, with 9 bases left in between. This CDR3 is built from 15 residues. This chain joins TRBV2 and TRBJ1-5; D unclear. The source of this sequence is a human donor in good health. Input material: PBMCs. CDR3 coding DNA: TGTGCCAGCAGTGAGGTCCGGGGTAGCAATCAGCCCCAGCATTTT. It specifies CASSEVRGSNQPQHF.